Listed below are T cell receptor beta chains from one sample, sequenced in a study of siplizumab effects on memory and regulatory T cells. Sequencing was performed with immunoSEQ multiplex PCR; in TCRdb, only in-frame clones are kept and a portion is missing. The table shows about 100,000 clones, with roughly 94% occurring only once. Sequencing was carried out using Tregs sorted from blood. The receptor source for this set is a human donor in good health. Each CDR3 is given with its conserved first and last residue. D genes are given only for firm matches. Clone size is stated in some rows and not others, as once, few, many or a class when expanded.

V gene,J gene,D gene,clone size,CDR3 protein,CDR3 DNA
TRBV19,TRBJ2-7,.,.,CASSVKGFSYEQYF,TGTGCCAGTAGTGTAAAGGGGTTTTCCTACGAGCAGTACTTC
TRBV5-4,TRBJ2-3,TRBD2,.,CASSLGLAGTDTQYF,TGTGCCAGCAGCTTGGGACTAGCGGGCACAGATACGCAGTATTTT
TRBV28,TRBJ1-2,.,.,CASSLVGRGLYGYTF,TGTGCCAGCAGTTTGGTGGGCAGGGGTTTGTATGGCTACACCTTC
TRBV19,TRBJ1-5,.,once,CASSAFLGLPKNQPQHF,TGTGCCAGTAGTGCTTTCCTCGGGCTCCCGAAAAATCAGCCCCAGCATTTT
TRBV23-1,TRBJ2-2,.,.,CASSQSGGLNTGELFF,TGCGCCAGCAGTCAATCGGGGGGTCTTAACACCGGGGAGCTGTTTTTT
TRBV30,TRBJ2-2,.,.,CAWSRQGFANTGELFF,TGTGCCTGGAGCCGCCAAGGATTCGCGAACACCGGGGAGCTGTTTTTT
TRBV19,TRBJ2-2,TRBD1,.,CASSQTGGLNTGELFF,TGTGCCAGTAGCCAGACAGGGGGCCTTAACACCGGGGAGCTGTTTTTT
TRBV9,TRBJ2-1,TRBD2,once,CASSGYSGSTHPYNEQFF,TGTGCCAGCAGCGGATATAGCGGGAGTACTCACCCCTACAATGAGCAGTTCTTC
TRBV10-2,TRBJ1-2,TRBD1,.,CASSSDRGYGYTF,TGCGCCAGCAGTTCCGACAGGGGCTATGGCTACACCTTC
TRBV29-1,TRBJ2-5,.,once,CSVIPGLGGETQYF,TGCAGCGTCATTCCGGGCCTCGGCGGTGAGACCCAGTACTTC
TRBV27,TRBJ2-7,TRBD2,.,CASFSGGTSGITGEQYF,TGTGCCAGCTTTTCAGGGGGGACTAGCGGGATTACGGGTGAGCAGTACTTC
TRBV19,TRBJ1-3,.,.,CASSMMGFSGNTIYF,TGTGCCAGTAGTATGATGGGGTTCTCTGGAAACACCATATATTTT
TRBV9,TRBJ2-1,.,.,CASSATNPGDNEQFF,TGTGCCAGCAGCGCAACCAACCCAGGGGACAATGAGCAGTTCTTC
TRBV25-1,TRBJ2-7,TRBD2,once,CASSVSGRAGYEQYF,TGTGCCAGCAGTGTAAGCGGGAGGGCCGGGTACGAGCAGTACTTC
TRBV19,TRBJ1-2,TRBD1,.,CASSRDRGLYGYTF,TGTGCCAGTAGCCGGGACAGGGGGCTCTATGGCTACACCTTC
TRBV10-1,TRBJ2-7,TRBD2,.,CASAGGPPYEQYF,TGCGCCAGTGCGGGAGGACCCCCCTACGAGCAGTACTTC
TRBV19,TRBJ1-4,.,.,CASSTRDGATNEKLFF,TGTGCCAGTAGTACCCGGGACGGGGCAACTAATGAAAAACTGTTTTTT
TRBV14,TRBJ2-5,TRBD2,.,CASSQGGLAERGYQETQYF,TGTGCCAGCAGCCAAGGGGGACTAGCGGAGCGGGGATATCAAGAGACCCAGTACTTC
TRBV6-1,TRBJ1-5,.,.,CASRYNRFRQPQHF,TGTGCCAGCAGATACAACCGGTTTCGGCAGCCCCAGCATTTT
TRBV5-1,TRBJ2-3,.,.,CASSKSDTQYF,TGCGCCAGCAGTAAATCAGATACGCAGTATTTT
TRBV4-2,TRBJ2-7,.,.,CASSQDRGGYEQYF,TGTGCCAGCAGCCAAGATAGGGGCGGGTACGAGCAGTACTTC
TRBV10-3,TRBJ2-7,TRBD1,.,CAIRFGQGAYEQYF,TGTGCCATCCGGTTCGGCCAGGGGGCTTACGAGCAGTACTTC
TRBV6-1,TRBJ2-7,.,.,CATRLGVYEQYF,TGTGCCACCCGACTAGGGGTCTACGAGCAGTACTTC
TRBV2,TRBJ1-6,.,.,CASSETSPLHF,TGTGCCAGCAGTGAGACATCACCCCTCCACTTT
TRBV19,TRBJ1-1,TRBD1,.,CASSITGDTEAFF,TGTGCCAGTAGTATCACAGGGGACACTGAAGCTTTCTTT
TRBV11-2,TRBJ2-1,TRBD2,.,CASSLGVTSGSYNEQFF,TGTGCCAGCAGCTTAGGGGTCACTAGCGGGAGCTACAATGAGCAGTTCTTC
TRBV11-2,TRBJ2-7,TRBD2,.,CASRLAGGSSYEQYF,TGTGCCAGCAGGCTAGCGGGCGGTAGTTCCTACGAGCAGTACTTC
TRBV10-3,TRBJ2-5,.,.,CAIRPGHGAGAQYF,TGTGCCATCAGGCCGGGACATGGGGCGGGGGCCCAGTACTTC
TRBV28,TRBJ2-2,.,.,CASSHQPGELFF,TGTGCCAGCAGCCACCAACCCGGGGAGCTGTTTTTT
TRBV5-1,TRBJ2-1,.,.,CASSEVGIGDEQFF,TGCGCCAGCAGCGAAGTCGGGATTGGTGATGAGCAGTTCTTC
TRBV30,TRBJ1-5,.,once,CAWAPKKVNQPQHF,TGTGCCTGGGCACCTAAGAAGGTAAATCAGCCCCAGCATTTT
TRBV2,TRBJ2-7,.,.,CASSDIPQGVITYEQYF,TGTGCCAGCAGTGACATCCCCCAGGGAGTCATTACCTACGAGCAGTACTTC
TRBV7-9,TRBJ2-2,.,.,CASSFHAATGELFF,TGTGCCAGCAGCTTTCACGCAGCCACCGGGGAGCTGTTTTTT
TRBV28,TRBJ1-2,.,.,CASSSSNYGYTF,TGTGCCAGCAGTTCCTCTAACTATGGCTACACCTTC
TRBV5-4,TRBJ2-5,.,.,CASSLYRLEARETQYF,TGTGCCAGCAGCTTGTATCGTCTCGAGGCGCGAGAGACCCAGTACTTC
TRBV7-9,TRBJ2-7,TRBD2,.,CASSLIRTSGAASEQYF,TGTGCCAGCAGCTTAATAAGGACTAGCGGGGCGGCTAGCGAGCAGTACTTC
TRBV2,TRBJ2-1,TRBD2,.,CASNDHGLAGVSYNEQFF,TGTGCCAGCAATGACCACGGACTAGCGGGAGTTTCATACAATGAGCAGTTCTTC
TRBV19,TRBJ1-5,.,few,CASRAGNQPQHF,TGTGCCAGTAGGGCAGGCAATCAGCCCCAGCATTTT
TRBV28,TRBJ1-1,.,.,CATRWNSLNTEAFF,TGTGCCACTCGATGGAACAGTCTGAACACTGAAGCTTTCTTT
TRBV27,TRBJ2-3,.,.,CASSLSGGDTQYF,TGTGCCAGCAGTTTATCGGGGGGAGATACGCAGTATTTT
TRBV5-1,TRBJ2-1,.,.,CASSLLSITGRNEQFF,TGCGCCAGCAGCCTCCTTAGTATAACGGGACGGAATGAGCAGTTCTTC
TRBV11-2,TRBJ1-1,.,.,CASSLATPEGEITEAFF,TGTGCCAGCAGCTTAGCCACTCCCGAGGGTGAGATTACTGAAGCTTTCTTT
TRBV21-1,TRBJ2-1,.,.,CASSPGTRSYNEQFF,TGTGCCAGCAGTCCAGGGACCCGCTCCTACAATGAGCAGTTCTTC
TRBV5-1,TRBJ1-1,TRBD1,.,CASPSPGQGAKFTEAFF,TGCGCCAGCCCATCCCCGGGACAGGGGGCAAAGTTCACTGAAGCTTTCTTT
TRBV28,TRBJ1-1,.,.,CASNPDLGAEAFF,TGTGCCAGCAATCCGGACCTGGGGGCTGAAGCTTTCTTT
TRBV15,TRBJ2-2,.,.,CATRQRARGTELFF,TGTGCCACCCGACAGAGGGCGAGGGGTACGGAGCTGTTTTTT
TRBV7-6,TRBJ2-5,.,once,CASSLGGTSQETQYF,TGTGCCAGCAGCTTAGGTGGGACCTCACAAGAGACCCAGTACTTC
TRBV6-5,TRBJ2-5,.,.,CASRPWQGGGETQYF,TGTGCCAGCAGGCCTTGGCAGGGAGGGGGGGAGACCCAGTACTTC
TRBV19,TRBJ2-6,.,.,CASSIVIGSGANVLTF,TGTGCCAGTAGTATAGTTATCGGGTCAGGGGCCAACGTCCTGACTTTC
TRBV28,TRBJ1-1,TRBD1,.,CASSSQGAGTEAFF,TGTGCCAGCAGTTCACAGGGGGCCGGGACTGAAGCTTTCTTT
TRBV7-2,TRBJ2-7,TRBD2,.,CASSLELAGSYEQYF,TGTGCCAGCAGCTTAGAACTAGCGGGCTCCTACGAGCAGTACTTC
TRBV5-1,TRBJ2-3,.,.,CASSLGTETDTQYF,TGCGCCAGCAGCTTGGGGACAGAAACAGATACGCAGTATTTT
TRBV19,TRBJ1-5,.,.,CASSRSGSNQPQHF,TGTGCCAGTAGCAGAAGTGGGAGCAATCAGCCCCAGCATTTT
TRBV9,TRBJ1-1,.,.,CASSVGIRGRENTEAFF,TGTGCCAGCAGCGTAGGGATAAGGGGCAGGGAGAACACTGAAGCTTTCTTT
TRBV4-1,TRBJ1-2,.,.,CASSQGPTGDSWYGYTF,TGCGCCAGCAGCCAAGGCCCTACCGGTGACTCTTGGTATGGCTACACCTTC
TRBV5-1,TRBJ2-3,TRBD1,.,CASSTGQYTDTQYF,TGCGCCAGCAGCACGGGACAGTACACAGATACGCAGTATTTT
TRBV11-2,TRBJ2-5,TRBD2,.,CASSLKRTSGETQYF,TGTGCCAGCAGCCTAAAACGGACTAGCGGGGAGACCCAGTACTTC
TRBV5-1,TRBJ1-2,.,.,CASSLVGTYYGYTF,TGCGCCAGCAGCTTGGTCGGGACATACTATGGCTACACCTTC
TRBV5-1,TRBJ1-1,.,.,CASSSLLNTEAFF,TGCGCCAGCAGCTCTCTTCTGAACACTGAAGCTTTCTTT
TRBV5-8,TRBJ2-3,.,.,CASSLELSDTQYF,TGTGCCAGCAGCTTGGAACTTTCGGATACGCAGTATTTT